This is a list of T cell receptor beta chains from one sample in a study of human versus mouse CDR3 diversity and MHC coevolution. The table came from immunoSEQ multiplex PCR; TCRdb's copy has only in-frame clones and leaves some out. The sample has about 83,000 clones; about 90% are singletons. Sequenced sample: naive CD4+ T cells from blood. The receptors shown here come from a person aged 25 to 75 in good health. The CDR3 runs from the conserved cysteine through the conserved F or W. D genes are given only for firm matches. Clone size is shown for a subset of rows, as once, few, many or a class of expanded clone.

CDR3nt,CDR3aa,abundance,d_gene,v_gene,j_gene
TGTGCCAGCTCACCTTCTATCCCCTCTGGAAACACCATATATTTT,CASSPSIPSGNTIYF,-,-,TRBV18,TRBJ1-3
TGCGCCAGCAGCGGGACCCCCGGGGGTGAGCAGTTCTTC,CASSGTPGGEQFF,-,-,TRBV10-1,TRBJ2-1
TGTGCCAGCAGTTCCACCGAAAAGACAGGGAAGTTTGGCTACACCTTC,CASSSTEKTGKFGYTF,-,TRBD1,TRBV25-1,TRBJ1-2
TGTGCCAGCAGTCCTCAGGGGGCGCGGGGGCAGTACTTC,CASSPQGARGQYF,once,TRBD1,TRBV28,TRBJ2-7
TGTGCCAGCAGTTACTCATTTCGTCAGCCCCAGCATTTT,CASSYSFRQPQHF,-,-,TRBV6-5,TRBJ1-5
TGTGCCAGCAGTGAAGGGGGCAGAGTCAATCAGCCCCAGCATTTT,CASSEGGRVNQPQHF,-,-,TRBV6-1,TRBJ1-5
TGTGCCAGCTCACCCGCTGACAGCTCCTACGAGCAGTACTTC,CASSPADSSYEQYF,-,-,TRBV18,TRBJ2-7
TGCGCCAGCAGCCAGGCAGGGGGCGAATCCCGGGCCAACGTCCTGACTTTC,CASSQAGGESRANVLTF,-,TRBD1,TRBV4-1,TRBJ2-6
TGTGCCTGGAGTCCCGAGACCCGAGAGGACACTGAAGCTTTCTTT,CAWSPETREDTEAFF,-,-,TRBV30,TRBJ1-1
TGCGCCAGTCAAACAGGGATTGATGCTGAAGCTTTCTTT,CASQTGIDAEAFF,-,-,TRBV5-1,TRBJ1-1
TGTGCCAGCAGTTTGCGCGGTCCGAGGGGGCTGGCTGGAAACACCATATATTTT,CASSLRGPRGLAGNTIYF,-,TRBD1,TRBV27,TRBJ1-3
TGCAGCGTTGAAGATCTTCATGTCCTGGTTGGCGTACCTGCGGCAGAGACCCAGTACTTC,CSVEDLHVLVGVPAAETQYF,-,-,TRBV29-1,TRBJ2-5
TGTGCCACCAACGCGAAGACTAGCGGAATGGATACGCAGTATTTT,CATNAKTSGMDTQYF,-,TRBD2,TRBV7-9,TRBJ2-3
TGTGCCATCAGTGGGGACAGGGGGAAGTCCTACAATGAGCAGTTCTTC,CAISGDRGKSYNEQFF,-,TRBD1,TRBV10-3,TRBJ2-1
TGTGCCAGCGGGGACAGGGGGGGATATGGCTACACCTTC,CASGDRGGYGYTF,-,TRBD1,TRBV6-1,TRBJ1-2
TGTGCCAGCAGGTTCCCAATGGGTAGCGGGGGGGAAGAATACCAAGAGACCCAGTACTTC,CASRFPMGSGGEEYQETQYF,-,TRBD2,TRBV6-7,TRBJ2-5
TGTGCCAGCAGCAAATCATCCAGGGAAGGGAAGGACACTGAAGCTTTCTTT,CASSKSSREGKDTEAFF,-,-,TRBV21-1,TRBJ1-1
TGTGCCAGCAGCTTACTCGGAGGACTAGCGGGGGGATTTCGAGCTGCTGATACGCAGTATTTT,CASSLLGGLAGGFRAADTQYF,-,TRBD2,TRBV7-8,TRBJ2-3
TGTGCCAGCAATTTTGCGGGACTAGCGGGGAGAAATGAGCAGTTCTTC,CASNFAGLAGRNEQFF,once,TRBD2,TRBV28,TRBJ2-1
TGTGCCAGCCAAGGGACAGGGGTCACCGGGGAGCTGTTTTTT,CASQGTGVTGELFF,once,TRBD1,TRBV27,TRBJ2-2
TGTGCCAGCAGCCCGTTTCGGACAGGGTCTACAGATACGCAGTATTTT,CASSPFRTGSTDTQYF,-,TRBD1,TRBV11-2,TRBJ2-3
TGTGCCAGCAGAAAACAGGACAGGGCTTACAATGAGCAGTTCTTC,CASRKQDRAYNEQFF,-,TRBD1,TRBV6-6,TRBJ2-1
TGTGCCAGCTCACCACTAGCCGGGGGAGCGGGAGTGTACAATGAGCAGTTCTTC,CASSPLAGGAGVYNEQFF,-,TRBD2,TRBV18,TRBJ2-1
TGCAGCGCCGGGGACAGGAACACTGAAGCTTTCTTT,CSAGDRNTEAFF,-,TRBD1,TRBV29-1,TRBJ1-1
TGTGCCAGCAGCCAAGCCAGGTTCTACGAGCAGTACTTC,CASSQARFYEQYF,-,-,TRBV14,TRBJ2-7
TGTGCCAGCAGCAGCGGGGACTCCTACGAGCAGTACTTC,CASSSGDSYEQYF,-,TRBD2,TRBV7-2,TRBJ2-7
TGTGCCAGCAGTGATGCTACAGGGTACGGTGAGCAGTTCTTC,CASSDATGYGEQFF,-,-,TRBV2,TRBJ2-1
TGTGCAAGTCGCTTACCGGGACTAGGGGAGACCCAGTACTTC,CASRLPGLGETQYF,-,-,TRBV12-2,TRBJ2-5
TGTGCCAGCAGCCCCCTGGGAGCGGGGGGCCGGAGAGATACGCAGTATTTT,CASSPLGAGGRRDTQYF,-,TRBD2,TRBV7-2,TRBJ2-3
TGTGCCAGCAGAGATTCCCCCGGGGAGCGCTCCTACGAGCAGTACTTC,CASRDSPGERSYEQYF,-,-,TRBV28,TRBJ2-7
TGTGCCTGGAGCGACTACCGGGACAACAACAATGAGCAGTTCTTC,CAWSDYRDNNNEQFF,once,-,TRBV30,TRBJ2-1
TGCGCCAGCAGCTTGGGTACGCAGGGGTACGAGCAGTACTTC,CASSLGTQGYEQYF,-,-,TRBV5-1,TRBJ2-7